This T cell receptor (beta chain) was captured in a study of CD8+ T cells in alopecia areata. Study outcomes and limitations: Patients showed less clear TCR sequence sharing than mice, possibly partly because of HLA diversity. Lesional scalp, notably in alopecia totalis/universalis, had clonality above that of normal scalp. Having one nonresponder leaves uncertain how baseline CD8+ expansion relates to response.

Germline V lookup: CDR1 MGHRA, CDR2 YSYEKL. The CDR3 runs to 16 residues. With 5 bases clipped from V and 3 bases from J, the junction kept 7 bases outside the gene matches. Remarks on this clone: Its antigen is not known.

Sequencing relied on a cDNA template that was reverse transcribed from extracted RNA. The protocol was immunoSEQ multiplex PCR, while the TCRdb copy is restricted to in-frame clones and leaves out a portion. The sample holds 90,000 or so clones, roughly 45% seen once. As to treatment: oral pan-JAK inhibitor, 5-10 mg twice daily. It was from alopecia areata patients that lesional scalp punch biopsies and peripheral blood were collected. The receptor comes from a human donor with alopecia areata. This sequence joins TRBV4-1 and TRBJ2-5; 12 bases map to TRBD2. The specimen was CD8+ T cells sorted from blood, collected at week 24, from a patient treated with tofacitinib. The DNA for the CDR3 is TGCGCCAGCAGCGGAGCTAGCGGGAGGGCCAAAGAGACCCAGTACTTC. Its translation: CASSGASGRAKETQYF.